This T cell receptor (beta chain) appears in the sequencing data of a study of metastatic and nonmetastatic thyroid tumors. Study outcomes and limitations: The reported finding was significantly higher TCR beta diversity in malignant thyroid tumors relative to benign nodules, in blood and tumor.

Patients were all untreated before their thyroid surgery. MiXCR re-clonotyped the PCR reads for TCRdb. The table has roughly 13,000 clones, roughly 29% seen once. A word on this clone: Its target is not known.

The sequence was collected from a male donor with papillary thyroid cancer or a benign thyroid nodule (not recorded which). Some clones in this sample may be carry-over from other donors' samples. Material for sequencing was tumor tissue.

The CDR3 reads CSARDIQRDYEQYF. The DNA of the CDR3 is TGCAGTGCTAGAGATATCCAGCGGGACTACGAGCAGTACTTC. The chain employs TRBV20-1 and TRBJ2-7; TRBD2 matches at 7 bases. The germline CDR1 and CDR2 sequences are DFQATT and SNEGSKA (reference sequence). The CDR3 has 14 residues. V lost 0 bases and J lost 3; bases outside the gene matches: 5.